This TCR beta chain was recorded in a study of T cell repertoires in cytomegalovirus infection. The wider study: Public TCR beta signature analysis indicated the presence of both CMV infection and matching HLA type. Whole-study results and caveats: Carriers of CMV and the relevant HLA type were discriminated by public TCR beta frequency. Predominance within the ex vivo response was attributable to HLA-C-restricted CMV-specific TCR beta clonotypes.

Germline CDR1 and CDR2: SGHDN and FVKESK. Trimming cost V 3 bases and J 3 bases, with 15 bases left between them. The CDR3 consists of 15 residues. Comments on this clonotype: No antigen is known for it.

TCRdb itself ran the reads through MiXCR, one entry per CDR3 protein. The sample contains approximately 180,000 distinct CDR3 sequences, roughly a fifth of which appear only once. The sequenced sample consisted of PBMCs. This clonotype originated in a human donor in good health (CMV status not recorded). Some clones in this sample may be carry-over from other donors' samples. The chain recombines TRBV14 with TRBJ2-7, with unresolved D. The CDR3 loop reads CASSHPGPDGYEQYF. CDR3 nucleotides: TGTGCCAGCAGCCACCCTGGACCGGACGGCTACGAGCAGTACTTC.